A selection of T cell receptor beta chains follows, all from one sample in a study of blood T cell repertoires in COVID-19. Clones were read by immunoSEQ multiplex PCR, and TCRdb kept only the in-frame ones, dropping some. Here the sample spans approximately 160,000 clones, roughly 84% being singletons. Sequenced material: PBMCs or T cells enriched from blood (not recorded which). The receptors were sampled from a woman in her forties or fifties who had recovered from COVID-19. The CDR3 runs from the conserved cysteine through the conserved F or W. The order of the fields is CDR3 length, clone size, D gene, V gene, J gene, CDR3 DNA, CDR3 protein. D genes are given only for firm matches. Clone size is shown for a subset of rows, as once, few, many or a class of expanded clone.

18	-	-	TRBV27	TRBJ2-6	TGTGCCAGCAGTTCATACGGTTGGACAGCCTCTGGGGCCAACGTCCTGACTTTC	CASSSYGWTASGANVLTF
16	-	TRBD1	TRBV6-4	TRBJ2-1	TGTGCCAGCAGTGCGTCAGGGGGCGTCTTCTACAATGAGCAGTTCTTC	CASSASGGVFYNEQFF
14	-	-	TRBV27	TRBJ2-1	TGTGCCAGCAGGCGGATAAGGACCTACAATGAGCAGTTCTTC	CASRRIRTYNEQFF
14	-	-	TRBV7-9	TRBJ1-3	TGTGCCAGCAGCTTCTACGGGGCTGGAAACACCATATATTTT	CASSFYGAGNTIYF
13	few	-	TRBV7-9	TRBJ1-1	TGTGCCAGCAGCCCCTTAGAGAACACTGAAGCTTTCTTT	CASSPLENTEAFF
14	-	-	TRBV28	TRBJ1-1	TGTGCCAGCAGGGGATGGACAGTGAACACTGAAGCTTTCTTT	CASRGWTVNTEAFF
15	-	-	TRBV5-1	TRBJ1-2	TGCGCCAGCAGCGACCGGGACTATCCTAACTATGGCTACACCTTC	CASSDRDYPNYGYTF
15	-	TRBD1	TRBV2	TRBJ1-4	TGTGCCAGCAGTGAACAGGGGGCCGGGAATGAAAAACTGTTTTTT	CASSEQGAGNEKLFF
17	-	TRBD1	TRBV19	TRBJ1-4	TGTGCCAGTAGTACCTGGACAGGGGGCCCTACTAATGAAAAACTGTTTTTT	CASSTWTGGPTNEKLFF
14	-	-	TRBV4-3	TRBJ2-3	TGCGCCAGCAGCCAAGATCATAGCACAGATACGCAGTATTTT	CASSQDHSTDTQYF
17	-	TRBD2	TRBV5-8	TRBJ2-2	TGTGCCAGCAGACGGACTAGCGGGAGGGCTCTCACCGGGGAGCTGTTTTTT	CASRRTSGRALTGELFF
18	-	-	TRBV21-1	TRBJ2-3	TGTGCCAGCAGCAAGGCGCCCCTGCGGGAGGGCCAGACAGATACGCAGTATTTT	CASSKAPLREGQTDTQYF
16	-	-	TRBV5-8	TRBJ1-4	TGTGCCAGCAGCTTGGATGTTCGGGGGTCGAGTGAAAAACTGTTTTTT	CASSLDVRGSSEKLFF
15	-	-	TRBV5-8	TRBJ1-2	TGTGCCAGCAGCTTGGGGGCCGAAACTAACTATGGCTACACCTTC	CASSLGAETNYGYTF
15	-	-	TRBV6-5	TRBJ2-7	TGTGCCAGCAGAAACCCCTTGGACGGAGGCTACGAGCAGTACTTC	CASRNPLDGGYEQYF
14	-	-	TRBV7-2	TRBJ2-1	TGTGCCAGCAGCTTAGGAGGATGGTCTAGTGAGCAGTTCTTC	CASSLGGWSSEQFF
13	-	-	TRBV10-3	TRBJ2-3	TGTGCCATCAGTGAAACAGTTCAAGATACGCAGTATTTT	CAISETVQDTQYF
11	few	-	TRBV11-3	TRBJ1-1	TGTGCCAGCTCAGGTGGTCAGGGGGCTTTCTTT	CASSGGQGAFF
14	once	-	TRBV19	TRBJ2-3	TGTGCCAGTAGTGCCCAAGGACTCCCAGATACGCAGTATTTT	CASSAQGLPDTQYF
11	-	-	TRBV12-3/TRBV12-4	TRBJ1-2	TGTGCCAGCAGTTACAGATATGGCTACACCTTC	CASSYRYGYTF
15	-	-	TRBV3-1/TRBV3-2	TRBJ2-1	TGTGCCAGCAGCCCGGGGCCTAGCGAAAACAATGAGCAGTTCTTC	CASSPGPSENNEQFF
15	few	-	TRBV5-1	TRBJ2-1	TGCGCCAGCAGCTTGTCGAACCCACAGGGAAATGAGCAGTTCTTC	CASSLSNPQGNEQFF
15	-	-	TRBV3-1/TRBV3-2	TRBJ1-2	TGTGCCAGCAGCATTTACAGGGCCGGCAACTATGGCTACACCTTC	CASSIYRAGNYGYTF
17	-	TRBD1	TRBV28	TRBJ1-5	TGTGCCAGCAGAAAGGACAGGGAGGGTTGGAGCAATCAGCCCCAGCATTTT	CASRKDREGWSNQPQHF
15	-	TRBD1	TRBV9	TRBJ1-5	TGTGCCAGCAGCGTAGGGACAGGTAGCAATCAGCCCCAGCATTTT	CASSVGTGSNQPQHF
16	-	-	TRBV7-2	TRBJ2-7	TGTGCCAGCAGCCTCCGATCGGGAACGAGCTCCTACGAGCAGTACTTC	CASSLRSGTSSYEQYF
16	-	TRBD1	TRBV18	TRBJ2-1	TGTGCCAGCTCGAGTGCCGGGACAGGGGGAAACAATGAGCAGTTCTTC	CASSSAGTGGNNEQFF
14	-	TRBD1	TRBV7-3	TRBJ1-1	TGTGCCAGCAGCTTTACAGGGGCGGGCACTGAAGCTTTCTTT	CASSFTGAGTEAFF
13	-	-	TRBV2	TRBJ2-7	TGTGCCAGCAGTGTCGGCAGGGTCTACGAGCAGTACTTC	CASSVGRVYEQYF
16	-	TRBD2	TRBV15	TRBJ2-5	TGTGCCACCAGCAGAGGGCTAGCGGGAGGAGTAGAGACCCAGTACTTC	CATSRGLAGGVETQYF
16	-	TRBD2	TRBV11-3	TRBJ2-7	TGTGCCAGCAGCTTAGAGGGCGGGAGGTACTCCTACGAGCAGTACTTC	CASSLEGGRYSYEQYF
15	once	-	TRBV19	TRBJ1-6	TGTGCCAGTAGTACCACAAGCTCCTATAATTCACCCCTCCACTTT	CASSTTSSYNSPLHF
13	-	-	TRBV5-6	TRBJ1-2	TGTGCCAGCAGCTTCAGGGTTAACTATGGCTACACCTTC	CASSFRVNYGYTF
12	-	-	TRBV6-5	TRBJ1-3	TGTGCCAGCATTAGCTCTGGAAACACCATATATTTT	CASISSGNTIYF
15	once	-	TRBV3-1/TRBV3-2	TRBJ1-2	TGTGCCAGCAGCCCGCGCCCGACAAGCAACTATGGCTACACCTTC	CASSPRPTSNYGYTF
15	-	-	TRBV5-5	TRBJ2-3	TGTGCCAGCAGCTTGAAGGACTACCGGTCAGATACGCAGTATTTT	CASSLKDYRSDTQYF
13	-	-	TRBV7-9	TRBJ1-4	TGTGCCAGCAGTACCAGGGTTTCTGAAAAACTGTTTTTT	CASSTRVSEKLFF
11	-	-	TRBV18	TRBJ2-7	TGTGCCAGCTCCCTTGAGGGCGAGCAGTACTTC	CASSLEGEQYF
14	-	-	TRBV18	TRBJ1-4	TGTGCCAGCTCCCCGACAGTAACTAATGAAAAACTGTTTTTT	CASSPTVTNEKLFF
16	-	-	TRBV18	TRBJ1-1	TGTGCCAGCTCACCTACCGTGGCCTCGGGAAACACTGAAGCTTTCTTT	CASSPTVASGNTEAFF
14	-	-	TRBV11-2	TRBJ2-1	TGTGCCAGCAGCTTAGCGGGATGGGGCAATGAGCAGTTCTTC	CASSLAGWGNEQFF
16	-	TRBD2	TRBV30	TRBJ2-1	TGTGCCTGGAGGGTAATAACTAGCGGGAGGGCCGATGAGCAGTTCTTC	CAWRVITSGRADEQFF
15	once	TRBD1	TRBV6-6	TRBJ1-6	TGTGCCAGCAGCCCCCAGACAGGGGGAAATTCACCCCTCCACTTT	CASSPQTGGNSPLHF
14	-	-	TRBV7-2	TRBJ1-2	TGTGCCAGCAGCCTGGACAGCGATTCCTATGGCTACACCTTC	CASSLDSDSYGYTF
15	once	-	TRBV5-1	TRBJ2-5	TGCGCCAGCAGCTTGGCCCCGAGGGCTCAAGAGACCCAGTACTTC	CASSLAPRAQETQYF
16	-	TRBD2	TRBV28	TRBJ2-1	TGTGCCAGCAGTTCCCCAGCTAGCGGAAGGACAAATGAGCAGTTCTTC	CASSSPASGRTNEQFF